The T cell receptor (beta chain) under discussion was sequenced for a study of blood T cell repertoires in COVID-19. Study summary: Acute and convalescent COVID-19 samples came from the United States, Italy and Spain. Sample material is recorded as cDNA or gDNA derived from T cells, B-cell-depleted T cells, or PBMCs.

In the authors' methods: The authors estimated nucleated cell counts from reference gene primer amplification. Assay: immunoSEQ multiplex PCR; the TCRdb copy retains only in-frame clones and omits some. The DNA was the basis for D and trimming; V, J and clone size are from that table. The table records about 72,000 clones, approximately 82% of them present only once. The CDR3 consists of 15 residues. Trimming at V came to 4 bases and at J to 8 bases, leaving 10 bases not matched to a gene. Germline values: CDR1 LNHDA, CDR2 SQIVND (reference sequence). Sample: peripheral blood. The clonotype was recovered from a woman of 80 years or more with acute or convalescent COVID-19. The genes are TRBV19 and TRBJ1-2; 10 positions agree with TRBD1. The chain's CDR3 is CASSTAGTGAEGYTF. The CDR3 DNA reads as TGTGCCAGTAGTACCGCCGGGACAGGGGCCGAAGGCTACACCTTC.